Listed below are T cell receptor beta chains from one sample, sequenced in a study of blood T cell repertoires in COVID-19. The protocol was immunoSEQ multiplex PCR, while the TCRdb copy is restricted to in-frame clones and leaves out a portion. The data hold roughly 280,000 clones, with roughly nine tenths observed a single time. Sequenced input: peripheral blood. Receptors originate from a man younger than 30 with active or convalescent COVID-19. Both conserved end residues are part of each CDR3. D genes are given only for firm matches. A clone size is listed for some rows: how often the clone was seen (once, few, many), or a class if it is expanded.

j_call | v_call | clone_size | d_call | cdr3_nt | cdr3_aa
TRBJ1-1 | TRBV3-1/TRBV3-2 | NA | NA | TGTGCCAGCAGCTATGGACAGAACACTGAAGCTTTCTTT | CASSYGQNTEAFF
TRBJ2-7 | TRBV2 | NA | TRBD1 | TGTGCCAGCCTGGGACAGAAGCGACCCTACGAGCAGTACTTC | CASLGQKRPYEQYF
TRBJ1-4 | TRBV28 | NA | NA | TGTGCCACAACCAGACAGCAGCCTGAAAAACTGTTTTTT | CATTRQQPEKLFF
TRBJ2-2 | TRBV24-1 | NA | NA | TGTGCCACCAGTGACCATCGGGGCAGGGGACCCACCGGGGAGCTGTTTTTT | CATSDHRGRGPTGELFF
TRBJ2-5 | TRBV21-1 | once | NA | TGTGCCAGCAGCTCGAGCGGGGGAGAGACCCAGTACTTC | CASSSSGGETQYF
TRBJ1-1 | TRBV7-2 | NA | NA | TGTGCCAGCAGTGAACAGGGGAACACTGAAGCTTTCTTT | CASSEQGNTEAFF
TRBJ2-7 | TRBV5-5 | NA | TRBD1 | TGTGCCAGCAGTATCGATTTGGGACAGGGGTTCCACGAGCAGTACTTC | CASSIDLGQGFHEQYF
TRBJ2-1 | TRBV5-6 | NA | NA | TGTGCCAGCTTTGCAGGTGTCCGACCGTTCAATGAGCAGTTCTTC | CASFAGVRPFNEQFF
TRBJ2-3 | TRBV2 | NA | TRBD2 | TGTGCCAGCGGTACTAGCGGGGGCCATGTCACAGATACGCAGTATTTT | CASGTSGGHVTDTQYF
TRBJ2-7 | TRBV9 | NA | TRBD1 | TGTGCCAGCAGCGCCCAGGGGGCTAGGTACGAGCAGTACTTC | CASSAQGARYEQYF
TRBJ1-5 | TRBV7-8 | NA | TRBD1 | TGTGCCAGCAGCTTAGCCCTTTGGACAGGGGGTTCCAATCAGCCCCAGCATTTT | CASSLALWTGGSNQPQHF